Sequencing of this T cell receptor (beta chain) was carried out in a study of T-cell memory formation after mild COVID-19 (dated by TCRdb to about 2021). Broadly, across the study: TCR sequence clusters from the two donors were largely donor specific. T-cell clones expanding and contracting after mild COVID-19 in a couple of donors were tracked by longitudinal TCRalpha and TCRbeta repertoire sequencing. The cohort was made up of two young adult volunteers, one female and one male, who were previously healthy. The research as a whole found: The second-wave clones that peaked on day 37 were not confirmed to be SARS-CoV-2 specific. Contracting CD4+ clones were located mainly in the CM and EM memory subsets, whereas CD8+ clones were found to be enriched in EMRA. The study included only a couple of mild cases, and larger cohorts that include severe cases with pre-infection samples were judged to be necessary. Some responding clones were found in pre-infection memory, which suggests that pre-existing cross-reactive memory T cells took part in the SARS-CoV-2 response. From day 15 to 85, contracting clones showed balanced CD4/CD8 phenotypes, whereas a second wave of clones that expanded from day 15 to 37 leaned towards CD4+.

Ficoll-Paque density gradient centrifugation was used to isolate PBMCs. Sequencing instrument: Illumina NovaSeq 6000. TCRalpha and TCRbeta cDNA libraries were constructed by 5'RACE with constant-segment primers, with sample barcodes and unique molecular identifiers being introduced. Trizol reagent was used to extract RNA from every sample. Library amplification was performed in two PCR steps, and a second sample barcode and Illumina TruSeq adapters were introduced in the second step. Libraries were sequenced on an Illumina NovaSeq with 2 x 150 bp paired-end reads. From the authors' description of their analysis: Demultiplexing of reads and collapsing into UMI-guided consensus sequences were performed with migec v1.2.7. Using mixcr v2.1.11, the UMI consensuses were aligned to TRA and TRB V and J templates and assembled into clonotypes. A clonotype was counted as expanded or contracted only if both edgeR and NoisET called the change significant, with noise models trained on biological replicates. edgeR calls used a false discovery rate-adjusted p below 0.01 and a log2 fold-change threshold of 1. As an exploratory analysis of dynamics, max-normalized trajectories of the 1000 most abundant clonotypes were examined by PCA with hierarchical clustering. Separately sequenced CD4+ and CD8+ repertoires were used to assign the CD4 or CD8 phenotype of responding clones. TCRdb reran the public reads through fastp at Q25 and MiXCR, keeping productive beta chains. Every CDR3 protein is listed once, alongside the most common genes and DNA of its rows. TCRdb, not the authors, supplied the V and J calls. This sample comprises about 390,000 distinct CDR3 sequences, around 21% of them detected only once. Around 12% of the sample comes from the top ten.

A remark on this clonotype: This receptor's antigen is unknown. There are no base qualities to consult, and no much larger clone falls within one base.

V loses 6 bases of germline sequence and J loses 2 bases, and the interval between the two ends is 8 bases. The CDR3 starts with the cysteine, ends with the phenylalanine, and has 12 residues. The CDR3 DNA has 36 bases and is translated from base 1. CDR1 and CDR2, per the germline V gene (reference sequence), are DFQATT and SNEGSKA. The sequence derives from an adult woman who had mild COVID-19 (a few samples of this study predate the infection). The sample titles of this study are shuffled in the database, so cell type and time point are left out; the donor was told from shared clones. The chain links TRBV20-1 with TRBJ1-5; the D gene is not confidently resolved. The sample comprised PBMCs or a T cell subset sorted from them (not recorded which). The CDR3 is CSAVWGNQPQHF. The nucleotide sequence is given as TGCAGTGCCGTGTGGGGCAATCAGCCCCAGCATTTT.